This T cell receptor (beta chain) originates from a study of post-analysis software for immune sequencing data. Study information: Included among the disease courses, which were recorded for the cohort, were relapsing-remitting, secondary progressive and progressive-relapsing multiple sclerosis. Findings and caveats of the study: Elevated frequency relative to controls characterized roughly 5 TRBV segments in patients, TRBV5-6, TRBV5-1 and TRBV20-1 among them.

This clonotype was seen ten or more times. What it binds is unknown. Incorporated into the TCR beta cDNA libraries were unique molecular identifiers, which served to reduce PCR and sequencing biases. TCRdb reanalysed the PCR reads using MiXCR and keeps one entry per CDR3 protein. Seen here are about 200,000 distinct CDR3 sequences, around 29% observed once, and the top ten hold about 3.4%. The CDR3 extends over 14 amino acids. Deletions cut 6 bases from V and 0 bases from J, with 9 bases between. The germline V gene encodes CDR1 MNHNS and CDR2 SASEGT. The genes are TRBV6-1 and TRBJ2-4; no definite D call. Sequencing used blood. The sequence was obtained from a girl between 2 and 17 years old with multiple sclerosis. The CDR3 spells CASSPSGAKNIQYF. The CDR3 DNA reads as TGTGCCAGCAGCCCCTCAGGAGCCAAAAACATTCAGTACTTC.